These T cell receptor beta chains were read from a single sample in a study of blood T cell repertoires in COVID-19. The protocol was immunoSEQ multiplex PCR, while the TCRdb copy is restricted to in-frame clones and leaves out a portion. This sample has 150,000 to 200,000 clones, with approximately 80% found just once. Sequenced sample: peripheral blood. These receptors all stem from a woman over 75 with active or convalescent COVID-19. CDR3s include the opening cysteine and the closing phenylalanine or tryptophan. The order of the fields is V gene, D gene, J gene, clone size, CDR3 protein, CDR3 DNA. The D gene is left open where the match is weak. Size values are once, few and many counts, or a class for expanded clones, and some rows have none.

TRBV7-2	TRBD2	TRBJ2-1	NA	CASSLASGPVYNEQFF	TGTGCCAGCAGCTTAGCTAGCGGGCCCGTCTACAATGAGCAGTTCTTC
TRBV5-1	NA	TRBJ2-3	NA	CASSLLLQGGADTQYF	TGCGCCAGCAGCCTATTACTACAGGGAGGGGCAGATACGCAGTATTTT
TRBV7-2	TRBD2	TRBJ2-1	NA	CASSFASAGGYNEQFF	TGTGCCAGCAGCTTCGCCTCAGCGGGGGGGTACAATGAGCAGTTCTTC
TRBV18	TRBD1	TRBJ1-6	few	CASSPEDRAYNSPLHF	TGTGCCAGCTCACCCGAGGACAGGGCCTATAATTCACCCCTCCACTTT
TRBV12-5	NA	TRBJ2-5	NA	CASGYGTAWKETQYF	TGTGCTAGTGGTTACGGGACTGCGTGGAAAGAGACCCAGTACTTC
TRBV19	TRBD1	TRBJ1-2	NA	CASRTAPGQEMTNYGYTF	TGTGCCAGTAGGACTGCTCCGGGACAGGAGATGACTAACTATGGCTACACCTTC
TRBV5-6	TRBD1	TRBJ1-2	NA	CASSLVVLQGANGYTF	TGTGCCAGCAGCTTGGTAGTCCTGCAGGGGGCAAACGGCTACACCTTC
TRBV6-5	NA	TRBJ2-7	NA	CASSYSARLEQYF	TGTGCCAGCAGTTACTCTGCCAGGCTTGAGCAGTACTTC
TRBV7-9	TRBD2	TRBJ2-3	NA	CASSPSGSSTDTQYF	TGTGCCAGCAGCCCTAGCGGGAGCAGCACAGATACGCAGTATTTT
TRBV18	NA	TRBJ2-3	NA	CASSPRDFTDTQYF	TGTGCCAGCTCACCCCGGGACTTCACAGATACGCAGTATTTT
TRBV5-6	NA	TRBJ1-2	NA	CASSLLSNYGYTF	TGTGCCAGCAGCTTATTGAGCAACTATGGCTACACCTTC
TRBV7-9	TRBD1	TRBJ1-2	few	CASSLARGTGDNYGYTF	TGTGCCAGCAGCTTAGCCAGGGGGACAGGGGATAACTATGGCTACACCTTC
TRBV5-1	NA	TRBJ1-2	NA	CASSDGGAQSPYTF	TGCGCCAGCAGCGATGGAGGGGCCCAAAGCCCCTACACCTTC
TRBV10-3	NA	TRBJ1-4	NA	CAIRGTNDEKLFF	TGTGCCATCAGGGGGACAAATGATGAAAAACTGTTTTTT